The sequence of this T cell receptor beta chain was determined in a study of tumor and adjacent non-tumor tissue in lung cancer. Study results and limitations: Normal lung showed higher cumulative top 100 clone frequency than tumor. TCR diversity was significantly greater in tumor than normal lung tissue.

The template was RNA from unsorted bulk tissue. About this clonotype: Its matching antigen is unknown. A much larger clone lies one base from this, so it may be a read error.

A modified ARM-PCR protocol with three rounds of nested PCR amplified TCRbeta. Via MiXCR, TCRdb re-called the multiplex PCR reads, giving one row per CDR3 protein. The table includes about 85,000 distinct CDR3 sequences, around three fifths detected once. Material for sequencing was lung tumor tissue. This TCR was sampled from a man between 65 and 85 years old with non-small cell lung cancer.

This CDR3 is CASSQDLQEANNSPLHF. The CDR3 DNA reads as TGCGCCAGCAGCCAAGATCTACAGGAGGCGAATAATTCACCCCTCCACTTT. The rearrangement joins TRBV4-1 to TRBJ1-6; a possible D gene is TRBD1 (5 bases). The ends were cut back, 0 bases at V and 5 bases at J, with 14 bases in the middle. The CDR3 runs to 17 residues. Germline CDR1 MGHRA, CDR2 YSYEKL.